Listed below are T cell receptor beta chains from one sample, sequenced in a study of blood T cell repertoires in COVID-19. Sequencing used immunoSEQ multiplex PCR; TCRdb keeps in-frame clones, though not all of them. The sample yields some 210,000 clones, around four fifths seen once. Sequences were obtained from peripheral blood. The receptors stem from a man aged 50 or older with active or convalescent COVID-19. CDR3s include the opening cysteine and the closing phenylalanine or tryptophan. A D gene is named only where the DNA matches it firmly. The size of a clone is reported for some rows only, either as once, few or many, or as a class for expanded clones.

CDR3: CASNAGPSPLHF; DNA: TGTGCCAGCAATGCAGGGCCCTCACCCCTCCACTTT; D: NA; V: TRBV2; J: TRBJ1-6; size: few
CDR3: CASSRLAYTGELFF; DNA: TGTGCCAGTAGTAGACTAGCGTACACCGGGGAGCTGTTTTTT; D: TRBD2; V: TRBV19; J: TRBJ2-2; size: NA
CDR3: CASTTGDYSNQPQHF; DNA: TGTGCCAGCACGACAGGGGATTATAGCAATCAGCCCCAGCATTTT; D: TRBD1; V: TRBV2; J: TRBJ1-5; size: NA
CDR3: CASSWDRGPAQHF; DNA: TGTGCCAGCAGCTGGGACAGGGGACCGGCCCAGCATTTT; D: TRBD1; V: TRBV5-4; J: TRBJ1-5; size: NA
CDR3: CASSILDRGNQPQHF; DNA: TGTGCCAGTAGTATCTTGGACAGGGGCAATCAGCCCCAGCATTTT; D: TRBD1; V: TRBV19; J: TRBJ1-5; size: few
CDR3: CASSQTPPTEPYGYTF; DNA: TGTGCCAGCAGCCAAACCCCCCCGACAGAGCCCTATGGCTACACCTTC; D: NA; V: TRBV14; J: TRBJ1-2; size: NA
CDR3: CASSQSAGGRETQYF; DNA: TGTGCCAGCAGCCAATCTGCGGGGGGCAGGGAGACCCAGTACTTC; D: TRBD2; V: TRBV3-1/TRBV3-2; J: TRBJ2-5; size: NA
CDR3: CASRPPVRYGYTF; DNA: TGTGCCAGCAGGCCGCCCGTCAGGTATGGCTACACCTTC; D: NA; V: TRBV28; J: TRBJ1-2; size: few
CDR3: CASSSLGLAGPTDTQYF; DNA: TGTGCCAGCTCATCACTAGGACTAGCGGGCCCCACAGATACGCAGTATTTT; D: TRBD2; V: TRBV18; J: TRBJ2-3; size: NA
CDR3: CASKRAYGYTF; DNA: TGTGCCAGCAAACGAGCTTATGGCTACACCTTC; D: NA; V: TRBV12-3/TRBV12-4; J: TRBJ1-2; size: NA
CDR3: CASGLYTDTQYF; DNA: TGTGCTAGTGGATTGTACACAGATACGCAGTATTTT; D: NA; V: TRBV12-5; J: TRBJ2-3; size: once
CDR3: CASSSTGANEKLFF; DNA: TGTGCCAGCAGCTCGACAGGGGCTAATGAAAAACTGTTTTTT; D: TRBD1; V: TRBV28; J: TRBJ1-4; size: NA
CDR3: CSVEDPGRLLSGNTF; DNA: TGCAGCGTTGAAGATCCAGGAAGGTTATTAAGTGGAAACACCTTC; D: NA; V: TRBV29-1; J: TRBJ1-2; size: NA
CDR3: CASSMDRVGNTIYF; DNA: TGTGCCAGCAGCATGGACAGGGTCGGTAACACCATATATTTT; D: TRBD1; V: TRBV5-4; J: TRBJ1-3; size: NA
CDR3: CASSLDTGLRGRAFF; DNA: TGTGCCAGCAGCTTAGACACTGGACTCAGGGGGAGGGCTTTCTTT; D: TRBD1; V: TRBV7-2; J: TRBJ1-1; size: NA
CDR3: CASSPNGGASQNFYGYTF; DNA: TGTGCCAGCTCACCAAATGGGGGGGCCAGCCAAAACTTCTATGGCTACACCTTC; D: NA; V: TRBV18; J: TRBJ1-2; size: NA
CDR3: CASSSPSGTGVEKLFF; DNA: TGTGCCAGCAGTTCCCCCTCCGGGACAGGGGTTGAAAAACTGTTTTTT; D: TRBD1; V: TRBV28; J: TRBJ1-4; size: NA
CDR3: CASSDTGNNGYTF; DNA: TGTGCCAGCAGCGACACAGGGAACAATGGCTACACCTTC; D: NA; V: TRBV6-5; J: TRBJ1-2; size: few
CDR3: CASSQDRAWANQPQHF; DNA: TGCGCCAGCAGCCAAGACAGAGCCTGGGCCAATCAGCCCCAGCATTTT; D: NA; V: TRBV4-1; J: TRBJ1-5; size: NA
CDR3: CASLGQSSYEQYF; DNA: TGCGCCAGCTTGGGACAGAGCTCCTACGAGCAGTACTTC; D: TRBD1; V: TRBV10-2; J: TRBJ2-7; size: NA
CDR3: CASSTGTGGELFF; DNA: TGTGCCAGCTCAACCGGGACAGGGGGAGAGCTGTTTTTT; D: TRBD1; V: TRBV18; J: TRBJ2-2; size: few
CDR3: CAISRQGDEKLFF; DNA: TGTGCCATCAGCCGACAGGGAGATGAAAAACTGTTTTTT; D: TRBD1; V: TRBV10-3; J: TRBJ1-4; size: once
CDR3: CASSYSGTGREKLFF; DNA: TGTGCCAGCAGTTACTCCGGGACAGGGCGTGAAAAACTGTTTTTT; D: TRBD1; V: TRBV6-5; J: TRBJ1-4; size: NA
CDR3: CASSPRGKENTEAFF; DNA: TGTGCCAGCAGTCCCAGGGGAAAGGAGAACACTGAAGCTTTCTTT; D: NA; V: TRBV28; J: TRBJ1-1; size: few
CDR3: CASGLVQEQFF; DNA: TGTGCTAGTGGTTTGGTACAAGAGCAGTTCTTC; D: NA; V: TRBV12-5; J: TRBJ2-1; size: NA
CDR3: CASSRGLADSYEQYF; DNA: TGTGCCAGCAGCCGCGGACTAGCGGACTCCTACGAGCAGTACTTC; D: TRBD2; V: TRBV7-3; J: TRBJ2-7; size: NA
CDR3: CASSPGGGEQFF; DNA: TGTGCCAGCAGCCCTGGGGGGGGTGAGCAGTTCTTC; D: TRBD2; V: TRBV5-6; J: TRBJ2-1; size: NA
CDR3: CASSEIAGGLTDTQYF; DNA: TGTGCCAGCAGTGAGATAGCGGGAGGCCTCACAGATACGCAGTATTTT; D: TRBD2; V: TRBV9; J: TRBJ2-3; size: NA
CDR3: CASSPGASQDTEAFF; DNA: TGTGCCAGCTCCCCAGGGGCCTCTCAGGACACTGAAGCTTTCTTT; D: NA; V: TRBV18; J: TRBJ1-1; size: NA
CDR3: CASTAWLQGNEQYF; DNA: TGTGCCAGCACCGCTTGGTTACAGGGCAACGAGCAGTACTTC; D: NA; V: TRBV7-9; J: TRBJ2-7; size: NA
CDR3: CASSVQQANSPLHF; DNA: TGTGCCAGCAGCGTACAACAGGCCAATTCACCCCTCCACTTT; D: NA; V: TRBV9; J: TRBJ1-6; size: NA
CDR3: CATSGSRQGGFIDTGELFF; DNA: TGTGCCACCAGTGGGTCAAGACAGGGTGGTTTTATAGACACCGGGGAGCTGTTTTTT; D: TRBD1; V: TRBV24-1; J: TRBJ2-2; size: NA
CDR3: CASSIWGSNTGELFF; DNA: TGTGCCAGTAGTATTTGGGGCTCGAACACCGGGGAGCTGTTTTTT; D: NA; V: TRBV19; J: TRBJ2-2; size: NA
CDR3: CASSSRDSSYEQYF; DNA: TGTGCCAGCAGCTCCCGGGACAGCTCCTACGAGCAGTACTTC; D: TRBD1; V: TRBV6-6; J: TRBJ2-7; size: NA
CDR3: CASNAGTVGNTIYF; DNA: TGTGCCAGTAACGCCGGGACAGTTGGAAACACCATATATTTT; D: TRBD1; V: TRBV19; J: TRBJ1-3; size: NA
CDR3: CASSSGLAGAYEQYF; DNA: TGTGCCAGCAGCTCGGGACTAGCGGGAGCCTACGAGCAGTACTTC; D: TRBD2; V: TRBV5-4; J: TRBJ2-7; size: NA
CDR3: CASRHDRVSQPQHF; DNA: TGCGCCAGCAGACACGACAGGGTAAGTCAGCCCCAGCATTTT; D: TRBD1; V: TRBV5-1; J: TRBJ1-5; size: NA
CDR3: CASSPGAGGPEAFF; DNA: TGTGCCAGCTCACCAGGAGCAGGGGGCCCTGAAGCTTTCTTT; D: TRBD1; V: TRBV18; J: TRBJ1-1; size: NA
CDR3: CASSPGTSDTRDLNEQFF; DNA: TGTGCCAGCAGCCCCGGGACTAGCGACACGAGAGACCTCAATGAGCAGTTCTTC; D: TRBD2; V: TRBV7-9; J: TRBJ2-1; size: once
CDR3: CASSPQAARQSTQYF; DNA: TGCGCCAGCAGCCCCCAGGCGGCTCGACAGAGTACGCAGTATTTT; D: NA; V: TRBV4-1; J: TRBJ2-3; size: NA
CDR3: CAGGGGNGNTIYF; DNA: TGTGCCGGAGGGGGGGGGAATGGAAACACCATATATTTT; D: NA; V: TRBV30; J: TRBJ1-3; size: NA
CDR3: CASSLQGRYEQYF; DNA: TGTGCCAGCAGCTTACAGGGCCGCTACGAGCAGTACTTC; D: NA; V: TRBV5-4; J: TRBJ2-7; size: few
CDR3: CASKAPLAGGPGEQFF; DNA: TGTGCCAGCAAAGCCCCCCTAGCGGGAGGGCCGGGGGAGCAGTTCTTC; D: TRBD2; V: TRBV2; J: TRBJ2-1; size: many
CDR3: CASRPQEGAEAFF; DNA: TGTGCCAGCAGGCCCCAGGAAGGCGCTGAAGCTTTCTTT; D: NA; V: TRBV6-5; J: TRBJ1-1; size: NA
CDR3: CASTKTSPGEQFF; DNA: TGTGCCAGCACCAAAACTAGCCCCGGTGAGCAGTTCTTC; D: NA; V: TRBV12-3/TRBV12-4; J: TRBJ2-1; size: once
CDR3: CASMADLAYNEQFF; DNA: TGTGCCAGCATGGCGGACTTAGCCTACAATGAGCAGTTCTTC; D: NA; V: TRBV9; J: TRBJ2-1; size: NA
CDR3: CSAPRGQPQHF; DNA: TGCAGTGCTCCCCGGGGTCAGCCCCAGCATTTT; D: NA; V: TRBV20-1; J: TRBJ1-5; size: NA
CDR3: CASSIETSGFADTQYF; DNA: TGTGCCAGTAGTATAGAGACTAGCGGATTTGCAGATACGCAGTATTTT; D: TRBD2; V: TRBV19; J: TRBJ2-3; size: once
CDR3: CASSLVSSGFTQETQYF; DNA: TGTGCCAGCAGCTTAGTTTCTAGCGGGTTTACACAAGAGACCCAGTACTTC; D: TRBD2; V: TRBV11-3; J: TRBJ2-5; size: NA
CDR3: CASSELAGGDEQYF; DNA: TGTGCCAGCAGTGAGCTAGCGGGAGGCGACGAGCAGTACTTC; D: TRBD2; V: TRBV6-4; J: TRBJ2-7; size: NA
CDR3: CASSGQGENYGYTF; DNA: TGTGCCAGCAGCGGACAGGGGGAGAACTATGGCTACACCTTC; D: TRBD1; V: TRBV5-4; J: TRBJ1-2; size: NA
CDR3: CASSLTSILNTEAFF; DNA: TGTGCCAGCTCACTTACGTCTATTCTGAACACTGAAGCTTTCTTT; D: NA; V: TRBV18; J: TRBJ1-1; size: NA
CDR3: CASSLDGTGDEQFF; DNA: TGTGCCAGCAGTCTTGACGGAACAGGGGATGAGCAGTTCTTC; D: TRBD1; V: TRBV2; J: TRBJ2-1; size: few
CDR3: CASSSDRSYEQYF; DNA: TGCGCCAGCAGCTCGGACAGAAGCTACGAGCAGTACTTC; D: NA; V: TRBV5-1; J: TRBJ2-7; size: NA